These 23 T cell receptor beta chains originate from one sample sequenced in a study of molecular identifiers for immune sequencing clone quantification. In TCRdb, the PCR reads were re-called with MiXCR into one record per CDR3 protein. The repertoire consists of some 100,000 distinct CDR3 sequences, with roughly a third occurring once and the leading ten covering under 5.5%. The source material was naive CD8+ T cells from blood, with Jurkat cell RNA spiked in. Described subset: FACS-sorted CD8+CD4-CCR7+CD45RA+ naive T cells. Every receptor here comes from a human donor in good health. Some libraries in this study had Jurkat cell RNA spiked in.

This clonotype has only a few counts. This rearrangement joins TRBV5-1 to TRBJ2-3; D is perhaps TRBD2 (5 bases). V gave up 6 bases and J gave up 2 bases, with 28 bases separating them. The CDR3 consists of 19 residues. Germline V gene sequence: CDR1 SGHRS, CDR2 YFSETQ. CDR3 nucleotide sequence: TGCGCCAGCAACCCCCGACTACACCCAGATTCGAAGGCCACAGATACGCAGTATTTT. Protein sequence: CASNPRLHPDSKATDTQYF.

A few counts support this clonotype. The genes are TRBV5-3 and TRBJ2-3; 7 nucleotides line up with TRBD2. TRBV5-3 is reported as an ORF; its role is uncertain. CDR3 length: 16 amino acids. The junction had 16 bases not matched to a gene; V was cut back by 8 bases and J by 4 bases. The CDR3 protein is CASSRLSASGADTQYF. CDR3 in DNA: TGTGCCAGCAGCCGACTCTCTGCTAGCGGAGCAGATACGCAGTATTTT.

This chain links TRBV28 with TRBJ2-2, with 8 bases fitting TRBD2. The CDR3 has 15 residues. Germline loops: CDR1 MDHEN, CDR2 SYDVKM. V lost 8 bases and J lost 4; bases outside the gene matches: 9. Here the CDR3 reads CASYSSAGVTGELFF. DNA of the CDR3: TGTGCCAGCTATTCATCAGCGGGAGTCACCGGGGAGCTGTTTTTT. Full variable domain (outside the CDR3, taken from reference TRBV28 and TRBJ2-2): DVKVTQSSRYLVKRTGEKVFLECVQDMDHENMFWYRQDPGLGLRLIYFSYDVKMKEKGDIPEGYSVSREKKERFSLILESASTNQTSMYLCASYSSAGVTGELFFGEGSRLTVL.

This clonotype was picked up many times. The chain carries TRBV12-3 or TRBV12-4 and TRBJ2-5, with no clear D. Trimming pared 7 bases from V and 7 bases from J, leaving 16 bases between. This CDR3 contains 13 residues. The CDR3, as DNA: TGTGCCAGCACTTACGCCACCGAAGGGACCCAGTACTTC. Translation gives CASTYATEGTQYF.

This clonotype was observed a few times. V is TRBV7-9 and J is TRBJ2-1; D remains ambiguous. The CDR3 loop spans 12 amino acids. Trimming cost V 1 base and J 8 bases, with 6 bases left between them. The germline gives CDR1 SEHNR, CDR2 FQNEAQ (reference sequence). CDR3 sequence (DNA): TGTGCCAGCAGCTTAGTTTTCGATGAGCAGTTCTTC. It encodes CASSLVFDEQFF.

Notes on this clonotype: A clone one base away is much larger, so this may be a read error. The conserved final phenylalanine or tryptophan is absent from the CDR3, which likely points to a read error. CDR3 sequence reads: CASSHLDLTEAFY. In DNA, the CDR3 is TGCGCCAGCAGCCATCTGGACTTGACTGAAGCTTTCTAT. This sequence joins TRBV4-3 and TRBJ1-1, with unresolved D. The CDR3 extends over 13 amino acids. V was clipped by 3 bases and J by 5 bases, with 10 bases between them. The germline V gene encodes CDR1 LGHNA and CDR2 YSLEER.

With regard to this clonotype: The junction differs from germline at one of its ends, possibly a read error. The chain recombines TRBV4-3 with TRBJ1-1; 7 positions match TRBD1. This CDR3 is 15 amino acids long. In germline, CDR1 is LGHNA, CDR2 YSLEER. DNA for the CDR3: TGCGACAGCAGCCAAGGCGTACAGGGGCCCGATGAAGCTTTCTTT. Its translation is CDSSQGVQGPDEAFF.

This chain joins TRBV20-1 and TRBJ1-5, with D perhaps TRBD1 (6 bases). V dropped 4 bases and J dropped 5 bases, with 18 bases sitting between them. The CDR3 length is 15 residues. CDR1 and CDR2 (germline): DFQATT, SNEGSKA (reference sequence). The CDR3 DNA sequence: TGCAGTGCTATGCACCCCGATTGGGGGCATCAGCCCCAGCATTTT. Translating gives CSAMHPDWGHQPQHF.

With regard to this clonotype: A much larger clone sits a single nucleotide away, making a read error possible. The rearrangement links TRBV19 to TRBJ1-5; D not certain. The CDR3 is 14 amino acids. CDR1 is LNHDA, CDR2 SQIVND, per germline (reference sequence). The CDR3 sequence is CASSIIVRDQPQQF. CDR3 coding DNA: TGTGCCAGTAGTATCATTGTCCGCGATCAGCCCCAGCAATTT.

This clonotype was detected only a few times. This chain joins TRBV27 and TRBJ1-5, with D perhaps matching TRBD1 (5 bases). This CDR3 contains 15 residues. V lost 2 bases, J lost 3 bases, and 11 bases lay in between. Germline CDR1 reads MNHEY; CDR2 reads SMNVEV (reference sequence). CDR3 DNA: TGTGCCAGCAGTTTAGTGGGGCTTATCAATCAGCCCCAGCATTTT. Its translation: CASSLVGLINQPQHF.

At least ten counts were recorded for this clonotype. The chain couples TRBV10-2 to TRBJ1-5, with TRBD1 identical over 7 bases. The CDR3 extends over 14 amino acids. J was trimmed by 7 bases and V by 6 bases; bases with no gene match: 9. Germline V gives CDR1 WSHSY, CDR2 SAAADI. The CDR3 region has the DNA TGCGCCAGCAGCCCAGACAGGGCGGGCCAGCCCCAGCATTTT. This gives the protein CASSPDRAGQPQHF.

This clonotype was counted only a few times. The rearrangement uses TRBV7-6 and TRBJ2-1; D may match TRBD1 or TRBD2 (5 bases each). The V and J ends lost 3 bases and 2 bases respectively, with 8 bases between them. Germline V gene sequence: CDR1 SGHVS, CDR2 FNYEAQ. There are 14 residues in the CDR3. The CDR3: CASSFGGTYNEQFF. CDR3 nucleotides: TGTGCCAGCAGCTTTGGGGGTACCTACAATGAGCAGTTCTTC.

In this sample, this clonotype turned up many times. This chain connects TRBV2 to TRBJ2-5, with 9 bases that match TRBD2. CDR3 length: 14 amino acids. With 11 bases clipped from V and 5 bases from J, the junction kept 12 bases outside the gene matches. In germline, CDR1 is SNHLY, CDR2 FYNNEI. This CDR3 reads CAGSAAGGFETQYF. The CDR3 DNA is TGTGCCGGGTCCGCAGCGGGAGGTTTCGAGACCCAGTACTTC.

To note about this clonotype: A clone one base away is much larger, so this may be a read error. The chain links TRBV25-1 to TRBJ2-7, with D tentatively TRBD1 (5 bases). Germline lookup yields CDR1 MGHDK and CDR2 SYGVNS. The CDR3 spans 17 residues. The CDR3 DNA follows: TGTGCCAGCAGTGACCGCACTCCGTCGGACACCTCCTACGGGCAGTACTTC. It specifies CASSDRTPSDTSYGQYF.

As regards this clonotype: Because the CDR3 is missing its conserved closing phenylalanine or tryptophan, this is likely a read error. The chain carries TRBV5-6 and TRBJ1-1; D ambiguous. The CDR3 spans 15 residues. Germline V gene sequence: CDR1 SGHDT, CDR2 YYEEEE. The ends were cut back, 0 bases at V and 7 bases at J, with 16 bases in the middle. In DNA, the CDR3 is TGTGCCAGCAGCTTGGCCGTTTATGGTTGGGGTGAAGCTTTCTTA. Translation gives CASSLAVYGWGEAFL.

Comments on this clonotype: This may come from a read error, since a much larger clone is one base off. This chain's CDR3 is CSVERGIRDRGLYETTGELFF. The CDR3 nucleotides read TGCAGCGTTGAAAGGGGCATCCGGGACAGGGGGCTGTATGAGACGACCGGGGAGCTGTTTTTT. The V gene is TRBV29-1, the J gene TRBJ2-2, with 12 bases fitting TRBD1. The length of the CDR3 is 21 residues. J lost 5 bases, V lost 2 bases, and 21 bases had no gene match. CDR1 and CDR2 (germline): SQVTM, ANQGSEA.

This chain connects TRBV20-1 to TRBJ2-7; 8 bases are a match to TRBD2. Germline-derived CDR1 and CDR2 are DFQATT and SNEGSKA (reference sequence). This CDR3 is 16 amino acids long. V dropped 5 bases and J dropped 3; count of bases not matched to a gene: 15. CDR3 amino acids: CSAWDIPGTSVYEQYF. As DNA, the CDR3 is TGCAGTGCTTGGGATATTCCCGGGACTAGTGTCTACGAGCAGTACTTC.

Concerning this clonotype: No conserved phenylalanine or tryptophan ends this CDR3, so it is likely a read error. The V gene is TRBV7-2, the J gene TRBJ2-3, with unresolved D. The V and J ends lost 8 bases and 3 bases respectively, with 15 bases between them. The CDR3 is made up of 14 amino acids. The germline CDR1 and CDR2 sequences are SGHTA and FQGNSA. The CDR3 reads CASWLSMGTDTQYL. In DNA form, the CDR3 reads TGTGCCAGCTGGCTGTCCATGGGGACAGATACGCAGTATTTA.

This clonotype has a count of ten or more. J is TRBJ1-1 and V is TRBV7-2; possible D gene TRBD1, 6 bases. The CDR3 length is 13 residues. Per germline, CDR1 SGHTA and CDR2 FQGNSA. V dropped 7 bases and J dropped 11 bases, with 20 bases sitting between them. The CDR3 coding sequence is TGTGCCAGCACTTCGGACAGCCGGGCCTCGGCTTTCTTT. It is translated as CASTSDSRASAFF.

Ten or more counts support this clonotype. The chain has TRBV7-6 and TRBJ2-7; unclear D gene. This CDR3 comprises 16 residues. Germline-derived CDR1 and CDR2 are SGHVS and FNYEAQ. V was trimmed by 5 bases and J by 3 bases, leaving 20 bases between them. CDR3 loop: CASSPQLTRGSYEQYF. The CDR3 region has the DNA TGTGCCAGCAGCCCACAACTAACTCGCGGAAGCTACGAGCAGTACTTC.

Comments on this clonotype: Possible read error: a much larger clone is one base away. This chain links TRBV25-1 with TRBJ2-2; 8 bases fit TRBD2. Germline CDR1 MGHDK, CDR2 SYGVNS. There are 14 residues in the CDR3. CDR3 sequence: CASSQRESTGELIF. The CDR3 DNA reads TGTGCCAGCAGTCAGCGGGAGAGCACCGGGGAGCTGATTTTT.

This clonotype was counted between two and nine times. V gene TRBV7-2 combines with J gene TRBJ2-7; 8 bases fit TRBD2. The CDR3 spans 14 residues. V was pared by 4 bases and J by 3 bases, with 5 bases of the junction left unmatched. Germline loops: CDR1 SGHTA, CDR2 FQGNSA. CDR3 coding DNA: TGTGCCAGCAGCTCGACTACTAGCGGCTACGAGCAGTACTTC. As protein: CASSSTTSGYEQYF.

This clonotype appeared many times. The gene calls are TRBV29-1 and TRBJ2-3, with D perhaps TRBD2 (6 bases). CDR1 and CDR2 (germline): SQVTM, ANQGSEA. Trimming cost V 7 bases and J 2 bases, with 16 bases left between them. The CDR3 extends over 14 amino acids. CDR3 residues: CSASGTGYTDTQYF. The CDR3 coding sequence is TGCAGCGCTTCCGGGACTGGATACACAGATACGCAGTATTTT.